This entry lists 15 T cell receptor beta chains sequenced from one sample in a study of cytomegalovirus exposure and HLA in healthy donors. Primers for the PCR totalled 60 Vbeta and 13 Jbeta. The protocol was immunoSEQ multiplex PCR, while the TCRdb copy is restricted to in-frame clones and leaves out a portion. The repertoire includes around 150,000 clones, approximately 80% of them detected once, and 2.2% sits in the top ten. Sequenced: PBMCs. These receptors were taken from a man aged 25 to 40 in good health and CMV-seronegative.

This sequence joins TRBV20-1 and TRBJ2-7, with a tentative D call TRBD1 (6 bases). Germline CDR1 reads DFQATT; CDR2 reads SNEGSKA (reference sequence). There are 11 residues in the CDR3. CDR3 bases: TGCAGCCCCGGGACATCAGGAGAGCAGTACTTC. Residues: CSPGTSGEQYF.

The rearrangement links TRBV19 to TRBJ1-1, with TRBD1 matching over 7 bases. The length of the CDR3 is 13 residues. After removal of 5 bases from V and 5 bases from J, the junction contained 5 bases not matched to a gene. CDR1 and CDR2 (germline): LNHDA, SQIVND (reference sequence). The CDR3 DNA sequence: TGTGCCAGTAGTGACCCAGGGGGGACTGAAGCTTTCTTT. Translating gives CASSDPGGTEAFF.

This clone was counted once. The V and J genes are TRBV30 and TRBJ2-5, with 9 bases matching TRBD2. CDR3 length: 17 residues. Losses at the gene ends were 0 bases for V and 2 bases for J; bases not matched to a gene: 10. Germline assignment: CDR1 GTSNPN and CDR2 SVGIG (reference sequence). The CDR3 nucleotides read TGTGCCTGGAGTGTACGATTGTCTAGCGGGGATCAAGAGACCCAGTACTTC. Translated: CAWSVRLSSGDQETQYF.

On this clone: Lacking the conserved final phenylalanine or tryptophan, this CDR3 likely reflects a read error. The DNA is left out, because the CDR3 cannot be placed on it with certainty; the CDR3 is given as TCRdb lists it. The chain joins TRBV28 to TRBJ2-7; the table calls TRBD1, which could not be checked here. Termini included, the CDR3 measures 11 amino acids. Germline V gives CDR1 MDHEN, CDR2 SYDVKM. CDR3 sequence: CASSPLGQGCL.

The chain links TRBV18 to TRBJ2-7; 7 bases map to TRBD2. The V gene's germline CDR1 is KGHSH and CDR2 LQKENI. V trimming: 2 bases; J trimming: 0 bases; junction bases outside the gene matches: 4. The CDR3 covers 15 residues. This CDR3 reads CASSPMGTNSYEQYF. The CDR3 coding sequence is TGTGCCAGCTCACCAATGGGGACTAACTCCTACGAGCAGTACTTC.

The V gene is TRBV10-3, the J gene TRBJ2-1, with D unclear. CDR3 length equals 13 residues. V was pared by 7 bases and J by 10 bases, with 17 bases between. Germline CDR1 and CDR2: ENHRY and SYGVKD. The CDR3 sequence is CAINGGPGEEQFF. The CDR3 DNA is TGTGCCATCAATGGTGGCCCCGGAGAGGAGCAGTTCTTC.

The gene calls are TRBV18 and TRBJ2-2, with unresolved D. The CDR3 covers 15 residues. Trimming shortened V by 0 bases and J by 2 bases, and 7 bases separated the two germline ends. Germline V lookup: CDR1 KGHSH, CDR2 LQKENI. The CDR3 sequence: CASSPPNRNTGELFF. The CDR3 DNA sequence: TGTGCCAGCTCACCACCGAACAGAAACACCGGGGAGCTGTTTTTT. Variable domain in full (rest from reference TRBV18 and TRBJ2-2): NAGVMQNPRHLVRRRGQEARLRCSPMKGHSHVYWYRQLPEEGLKFMVYLQKENIIDESGMPKERFSAEFPKEGPSILRIQQVVRGDSAAYFCASSPPNRNTGELFFGEGSRLTVL.

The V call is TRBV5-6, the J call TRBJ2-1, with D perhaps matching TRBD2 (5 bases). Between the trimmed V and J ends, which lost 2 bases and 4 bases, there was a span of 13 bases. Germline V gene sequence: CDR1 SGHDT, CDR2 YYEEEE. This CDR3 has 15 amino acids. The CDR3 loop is CASSFGLIGYNEQFF. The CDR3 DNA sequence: TGTGCCAGCAGCTTCGGACTTATAGGTTACAATGAGCAGTTCTTC.

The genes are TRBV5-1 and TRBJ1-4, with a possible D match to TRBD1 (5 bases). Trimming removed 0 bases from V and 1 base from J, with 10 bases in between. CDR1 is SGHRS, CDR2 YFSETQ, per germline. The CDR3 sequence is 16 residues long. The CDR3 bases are TGCGCCAGCAGCTTGGGACAGATCGTAACTAATGAAAAACTGTTTTTT. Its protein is CASSLGQIVTNEKLFF.

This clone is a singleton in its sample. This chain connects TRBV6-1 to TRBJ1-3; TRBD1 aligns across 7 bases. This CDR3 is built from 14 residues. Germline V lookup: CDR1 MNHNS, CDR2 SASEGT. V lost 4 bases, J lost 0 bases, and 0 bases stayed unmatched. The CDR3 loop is CASSGQGSGNTIYF. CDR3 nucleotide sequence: TGTGCCAGCAGTGGACAGGGCTCTGGAAACACCATATATTTT.

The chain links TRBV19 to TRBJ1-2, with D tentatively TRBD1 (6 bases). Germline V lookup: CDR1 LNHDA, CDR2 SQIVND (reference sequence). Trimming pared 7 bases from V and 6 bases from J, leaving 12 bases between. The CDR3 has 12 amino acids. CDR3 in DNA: TGTGCCAGTACCCGGACAGACAATGGCTACACCTTC. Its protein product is CASTRTDNGYTF.

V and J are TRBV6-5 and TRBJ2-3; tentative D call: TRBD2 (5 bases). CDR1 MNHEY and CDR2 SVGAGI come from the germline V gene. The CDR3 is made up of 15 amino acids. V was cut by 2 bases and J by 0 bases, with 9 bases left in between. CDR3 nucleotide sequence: TGTGCCAGCAGTTACGTTCTAGCCAGCACAGATACGCAGTATTTT. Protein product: CASSYVLASTDTQYF.

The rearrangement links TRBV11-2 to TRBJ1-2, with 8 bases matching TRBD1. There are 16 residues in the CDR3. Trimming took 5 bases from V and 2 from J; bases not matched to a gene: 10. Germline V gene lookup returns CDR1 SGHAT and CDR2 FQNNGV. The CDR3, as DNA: TGTGCCAGCAGCCCCTTGACAGGGGACTACAACTATGGCTACACCTTC. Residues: CASSPLTGDYNYGYTF.

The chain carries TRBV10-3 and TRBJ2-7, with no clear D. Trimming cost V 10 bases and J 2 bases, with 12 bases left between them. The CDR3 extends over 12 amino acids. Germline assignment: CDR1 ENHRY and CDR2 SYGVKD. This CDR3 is CATSPYTYEQYF. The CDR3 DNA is TGTGCCACCTCTCCCTATACCTACGAGCAGTACTTC.

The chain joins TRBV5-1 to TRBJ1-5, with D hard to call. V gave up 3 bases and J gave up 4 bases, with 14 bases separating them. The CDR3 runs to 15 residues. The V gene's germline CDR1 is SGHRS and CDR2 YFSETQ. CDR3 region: CASSSDGGRNQPQHF. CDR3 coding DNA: TGCGCCAGCAGCTCCGACGGAGGGAGGAATCAGCCCCAGCATTTT.